The clone carrying this T cell receptor beta chain was recorded a few times. Its antigen is as yet unknown. This sample was included in a study of T cell repertoires in cytomegalovirus infection. Turning to the study itself: CMV infection together with matching HLA type was indicated by public TCR beta signatures. Points from the study as a whole: In two of eight donors, the top clonotype was HLA-C-restricted CMV-specific.

MiXCR was run by TCRdb on the reads, yielding one entry per CDR3 protein. Found here are 570,000 or so distinct CDR3 sequences, over 35% of them singletons; the top ten hold 48%. The junction had 12 bases not matched to a gene; V was cut back by 4 bases and J by 6 bases. This CDR3 has 15 residues. Germline values: CDR1 SGHTA, CDR2 FQGNSA. The chain links TRBV7-2 to TRBJ2-7, with 7 positions matching TRBD1. Sequenced material: cultured PBMCs, taken from culture after CMV antigen stimulation. The clonotype comes from a human donor in good health (CMV status not recorded). Some clones in this sample may be carry-over from other donors' samples. In nucleotides, the CDR3 is TGTGCCAGCAGCTACAATAACAGGGGACGGGGCGAGCAGTACTTC. This translates into CASSYNNRGRGEQYF.